One and the same sample provided the 10 T cell receptor beta chains below, sequenced in a study of beta chain features in type 1 diabetes. Every bit of the isolated RNA underwent reverse transcription, so sequencing read expressed TCRB transcripts. Clones were sequenced by immunoSEQ multiplex PCR, and TCRdb holds only the in-frame ones, with some missing. The sample holds some 410,000 clones, roughly 13% seen once. The sequenced sample was naive CD4+ T cells from blood. The receptors were sampled from a man younger than 40 in good health.

This clone was found a few times. This chain connects TRBV29-1 to TRBJ2-1, with D possibly being TRBD2 (5 bases). The length of the CDR3 is 13 residues. Deletions cut 3 bases from V and 5 bases from J, with 11 bases between. Germline CDR1 is SQVTM and CDR2 is ANQGSEA. The CDR3 loop reads CSVERLRDNEQFF. The CDR3, as DNA: TGCAGCGTTGAGCGACTAAGGGACAATGAGCAGTTCTTC.

This rearrangement joins TRBV4-3 to TRBJ1-1; D is unresolved. The CDR3 is 14 amino acids. Trimming cost V 0 bases and J 8 bases, with 13 bases left between them. The germline gives CDR1 LGHNA, CDR2 YSLEER. The CDR3 sequence is CASSQDHFTAEAFF. The CDR3 region has the DNA TGCGCCAGCAGCCAAGACCATTTTACAGCAGAAGCTTTCTTT.

Only a few counts were recorded for this clone. The chain uses TRBV7-9 and TRBJ2-1; D is unresolved. V lost 5 bases and J 8 bases, leaving 10 bases between the germline ends. The CDR3 has 12 amino acids. Germline loops: CDR1 SEHNR, CDR2 FQNEAQ (reference sequence). The CDR3 spells CASSPTVDEQFF. In DNA form, the CDR3 reads TGTGCCAGCAGCCCCACCGTGGATGAGCAGTTCTTC.

This clone was seen a few times. The chain employs TRBV15 and TRBJ2-4, with 7 nucleotides matching TRBD1. The CDR3 sequence is 17 residues long. Unmatched junction bases numbered 10, after V lost 4 bases and J lost 1 base. Germline V gene lookup returns CDR1 LNHNV and CDR2 YYDKDF (reference sequence). The CDR3 loop reads CATSKTHRGEAKNIQYF. CDR3 coding DNA: TGTGCCACCAGCAAAACCCACAGGGGTGAGGCCAAAAACATTCAGTACTTC.

The rearrangement joins TRBV2 to TRBJ2-1; D uncertain. The CDR3 spans 12 residues. Trimming removed 6 bases at V and 10 bases at J, with 13 bases between. CDR1 is SNHLY, CDR2 FYNNEI, per germline. CDR3 protein: CASSRMSIEQFF. CDR3 DNA sequence: TGTGCCAGCAGCCGGATGAGCATAGAGCAGTTCTTC.

This clone has only a few counts. The CDR3, as DNA: TGTGCCAGCAGTGAAGCGTTCGGGGGAGGATACGAGCAGTACTTC. Encoded protein: CASSEAFGGGYEQYF. The chain combines TRBV2 with TRBJ2-7; D perhaps matches TRBD2 (6 bases). V was shortened by 0 bases and J by 4 bases, with 13 bases between the two germline ends. This CDR3 comprises 15 residues. CDR1 is SNHLY, CDR2 FYNNEI, per germline. Drawing the rest from reference TRBV2 and TRBJ2-7, the complete variable domain is EPEVTQTPSHQVTQMGQEVILRCVPISNHLYFYWYRQILGQKVEFLVSFYNNEISEKSEIFDDQFSVERPDGSNFTLKIRSTKLEDSAMYFCASSEAFGGGYEQYFGPGTRLTVT.

As concerns this clone: Other DNA sequences within the sample encode an identical CDR3. This CDR3 is CASSLVGRANYGYTF. For the CDR3, the DNA is TGTGCCAGCAGCTTAGTGGGCAGGGCTAACTATGGCTACACCTTC. The chain uses TRBV7-9 and TRBJ1-2; TRBD1 is a possible D gene (5 bases). The V end was cut by 1 base, the J end by 0 bases, with 9 bases between. CDR1 and CDR2 from the germline V gene are SEHNR and FQNEAQ (reference sequence). The CDR3 runs 15 residues.

The rearrangement links TRBV6-5 to TRBJ2-1, with TRBD1 matching 7 bases. The germline V gene has CDR1 MNHEY and CDR2 SVGAGI. With 10 bases clipped from V and 3 bases from J, the junction kept 12 bases outside the gene matches. This CDR3 spans 15 amino acids. The CDR3 reads CATRLRDRNYNEQFF. In nucleotides, the CDR3 is TGTGCCACCCGCCTCCGGGACAGAAACTACAATGAGCAGTTCTTC.

This clone was seen only a few times. The rearrangement links TRBV7-2 to TRBJ2-3; maybe TRBD1 (6 bases). The germline CDR1 and CDR2 sequences are SGHTA and FQGNSA. The CDR3 is made up of 15 amino acids. Between the trimmed V and J ends, which lost 2 bases and 3 bases, there was a span of 12 bases. Here the CDR3 reads CASSLRQGRTDTQYF. The CDR3 bases are TGTGCCAGCAGCTTACGGCAGGGGAGAACAGATACGCAGTATTTT.

This clone was recorded a few times. The chain carries TRBV11-2 and TRBJ2-7; the D gene could be TRBD1 or TRBD2 (6 bases each). Germline CDR1 reads SGHAT; CDR2 reads FQNNGV. The CDR3 consists of 15 residues. Trimming stripped 5 bases from V and 5 bases from J, with 19 bases between. CDR3 nucleotides: TGTGCCAGCAGCGCCCGATTAGGGGGGAAGGACGAGCAGTACTTC. Amino acid sequence: CASSARLGGKDEQYF. Using reference TRBV11-2 and TRBJ2-7 for the parts outside the CDR3, the full variable domain is EAGVAQSPRYKIIEKRQSVAFWCNPISGHATLYWYQQILGQGPKLLIQFQNNGVVDDSQLPKDRFSAERLKGVDSTLKIQPAKLEDSAVYLCASSARLGGKDEQYFGPGTRLTVT.